The next 29 T cell receptor beta chains were all read from a single sample in a study of T cell changes during pregnancy in multiple sclerosis (dated by TCRdb to the late 2010s). Library preparation used the immunoSEQ multiplex PCR assay. Drawn from immuneACCESS, this table holds only the in-frame rearrangements with V and J called that TCRdb kept. Clones are partly lost; checked studies trace under half to an unresolved V gene and leave the rest unexplained. The sample table shows approximately 52,000 clones, and around 94% are seen once. The ten largest clones take up less than 0.3% of the sample. The specimen comprised CD4+ T cells from peripheral blood mononuclear cells, sampled in the third trimester of pregnancy. Receptors were obtained from a female donor with multiple sclerosis, enrolled in a pregnancy study.

The chain uses TRBV7-2 and TRBJ1-2, with D possibly matching TRBD1 (6 bases). Germline CDR1 reads SGHTA; CDR2 reads FQGNSA. V was clipped by 5 bases and J by 5 bases, with 15 bases between them. The CDR3 contains 14 residues. The CDR3 spells CASSIPGVSYGYTF. CDR3 DNA sequence: TGTGCCAGCAGCATCCCAGGGGTTAGTTATGGCTACACCTTC.

The rearrangement joins TRBV30 to TRBJ1-5, with no clear D. Germline V CDR1 and CDR2: GTSNPN, SVGIG (reference sequence). This CDR3 is built from 14 residues. V shed 3 bases and J shed 4 bases, with 13 bases lying between them. CDR3 bases: TGTGCCTGGAGATCTGGACTTACAAATCAGCCCCAGCATTTT. Protein sequence: CAWRSGLTNQPQHF.

V is TRBV6-9 and J is TRBJ2-3, with D hard to call. CDR1 is MNHGY and CDR2 is SVAAGI in the germline V gene. Trimming shortened V by 4 bases and J by 7 bases, and 15 bases separated the two germline ends. This CDR3 contains 14 residues. The CDR3: CASSCSCPPYTQYF. In DNA, the CDR3 is TGTGCCAGCAGTTGTAGCTGCCCGCCGTATACGCAGTATTTT.

The chain couples TRBV15 to TRBJ1-1; 10 positions match TRBD1. Unmatched junction bases numbered 6, after V lost 4 bases and J lost 1 base. CDR3 length equals 16 residues. Looked up from germline, CDR1 is LNHNV and CDR2 is YYDKDF (reference sequence). In DNA, the CDR3 is TGTGCCACCAGCAACGACAGGGGGCGCGGGAACACTGAAGCTTTCTTT. Translating gives CATSNDRGRGNTEAFF.

CDR3 residues: CARKRLGAYNEQFF. The CDR3, as DNA: TGTGCCCGGAAGAGACTAGGGGCCTACAATGAGCAGTTCTTC. This chain links TRBV30 with TRBJ2-1; TRBD2 is a possible D gene (6 bases). Trimming removed 8 bases at V and 2 bases at J, with 16 bases between. Germline loops: CDR1 GTSNPN, CDR2 SVGIG (reference sequence). There are 14 residues in the CDR3.

V and J are TRBV7-2 and TRBJ1-5; TRBD1 agrees at 7 bases. The CDR3 consists of 14 residues. CDR1 and CDR2 from the germline V gene are SGHTA and FQGNSA. Losses at the gene ends were 7 bases for V and 1 base for J; bases not matched to a gene: 4. The CDR3 is CASTDRDSNQPQHF. The CDR3 DNA is TGTGCCAGCACCGACAGGGACAGCAATCAGCCCCAGCATTTT.

The CDR3 sequence: CASSSTGATEAFF. In nucleotides, the CDR3 is TGTGCCAGTAGTTCGACAGGGGCCACTGAAGCTTTCTTT. The gene calls are TRBV19 and TRBJ1-1; 8 nucleotides agree with TRBD1. This CDR3 comprises 13 residues. The V segment lost 5 bases and the J segment 4 bases; nucleotides outside the gene matches: 3. Germline V gene lookup returns CDR1 LNHDA and CDR2 SQIVND (reference sequence).

This chain links TRBV2 with TRBJ2-5; maybe TRBD2 (6 bases). The CDR3 spans 14 residues. V lost 8 bases, J lost 4 bases, and 17 bases lay in between. Germline CDR1 and CDR2: SNHLY and FYNNEI. CDR3 in DNA: TGTGCCAGCCGGCGCGGGATTAGTCGAGAGACCCAGTACTTC. Translated: CASRRGISRETQYF.

This chain uses TRBV5-4 with TRBJ2-1; 9 positions agree with TRBD1. CDR3 length: 15 residues. The junction had 7 bases not matched to a gene; V was cut back by 5 bases and J by 4 bases. Germline V lookup: CDR1 SGHNT, CDR2 YYREEE (reference sequence). In DNA, the CDR3 is TGTGCCAGCAGTTCCTCGGGACAGGGTTACAATGAGCAGTTCTTC. Translation gives CASSSSGQGYNEQFF.

The J gene is TRBJ2-1, the V gene TRBV2; 9 bases are shared with TRBD1. V gave up 7 bases and J gave up 7 bases; unmatched junction bases: 11. Germline V gene data show CDR1 as SNHLY and CDR2 as FYNNEI. This CDR3 is built from 15 residues. The CDR3 loop reads CASNRGQGLNNEQFF. The CDR3 DNA sequence: TGTGCCAGCAATAGGGGACAGGGACTAAATAATGAGCAGTTCTTC.

This chain connects TRBV15 to TRBJ2-5; 8 bases map to TRBD1. CDR3 length equals 15 residues. The V and J ends lost 1 base and 4 bases, in that order; junction bases with no gene match: 5. Germline CDR1 and CDR2: LNHNV and YYDKDF (reference sequence). This CDR3 is CATSRVVQGGETQYF. Written as DNA, the CDR3 is TGTGCCACCAGCAGAGTCGTACAGGGGGGAGAGACCCAGTACTTC.

This chain uses TRBV5-4 with TRBJ2-1; 12 bases fit TRBD2. This CDR3 is built from 15 residues. The V gene's germline CDR1 is SGHNT and CDR2 YYREEE (reference sequence). The J segment lost 4 bases and the V segment lost 4 bases, leaving 3 bases of the junction unmatched. DNA for the CDR3: TGTGCCAGCAGCGCTACTAGCGGGGGGTACAATGAGCAGTTCTTC. Translation: CASSATSGGYNEQFF. The whole variable domain, filled in from reference TRBV5-4 and TRBJ2-1, reads ETGVTQSPTHLIKTRGQQVTLRCSSQSGHNTVSWYQQALGQGPQFIFQYYREEENGRGNFPPRFSGLQFPNYSSELNVNALELDDSALYLCASSATSGGYNEQFFGPGTRLTVL.

The chain uses TRBV27 and TRBJ1-1, with TRBD1 identical over 8 bases. CDR3 length equals 15 residues. Per germline, CDR1 MNHEY and CDR2 SMNVEV (reference sequence). With V trimmed by 4 bases and J by 0 bases, 4 bases remained unmatched. CDR3 region: CASSSRDRMNTEAFF. CDR3 in DNA: TGTGCCAGCAGTTCGCGGGACAGGATGAACACTGAAGCTTTCTTT.

The chain couples TRBV13 to TRBJ1-3; D possibly corresponds to TRBD1 (5 bases). The CDR3 spans 15 residues. Germline lookup yields CDR1 PRHDT and CDR2 FYEKMQ (reference sequence). The V gene lost 5 bases and the J gene lost 5 bases, with 16 bases spanning the gap. CDR3 nucleotides: TGTGCCAGCAGCCCGACGGGGGGAGACCGAAACACCATATATTTT. Residues: CASSPTGGDRNTIYF.

The CDR3 spells CASSSDSTRADTQYF. The CDR3 DNA is TGCGCCAGCAGCTCCGACAGCACCCGGGCAGATACGCAGTATTTT. V and J are TRBV5-1 and TRBJ2-3; maybe TRBD1 (5 bases). The length of the CDR3 is 15 residues. Trimming removed 3 bases from V and 4 bases from J, with 15 bases in between. Per the germline V gene, CDR1 is SGHRS and CDR2 is YFSETQ.

This chain joins TRBV19 and TRBJ2-1, with 7 nucleotides matching TRBD1. Unmatched junction bases numbered 10, after V lost 5 bases and J lost 6 bases. Germline assignment: CDR1 LNHDA and CDR2 SQIVND (reference sequence). This CDR3 is built from 15 residues. The CDR3 DNA reads as TGTGCCAGTAGTTCACCCGGGACAGAATTCAATGAGCAGTTCTTC. Its protein product is CASSSPGTEFNEQFF.

This clone appeared a single time. The chain has TRBV28 and TRBJ1-1; D unclear. The CDR3 extends over 15 amino acids. The germline CDR1 and CDR2 sequences are MDHEN and SYDVKM. The V end was cut by 1 base, the J end by 3 bases, with 12 bases between. The CDR3 protein is CASSLSGILDTEAFF. CDR3 DNA: TGTGCCAGCAGTTTATCAGGTATATTGGACACTGAAGCTTTCTTT.

The chain is built from TRBV30 and TRBJ1-4, with 8 bases that match TRBD1. The junction had 7 bases not matched to a gene; V was cut back by 5 bases and J by 8 bases. The CDR3 totals 13 residues. Germline CDR1 GTSNPN, CDR2 SVGIG (reference sequence). The CDR3 sequence: CAWSDRVNEKLFF. The CDR3 coding sequence is TGTGCCTGGTCGGACAGGGTCAACGAAAAACTGTTTTTT.

This clone has only one observation. V gene TRBV6-5 combines with J gene TRBJ1-1, with a tentative D call TRBD1 (6 bases). CDR3 length: 16 residues. Germline assignment: CDR1 MNHEY and CDR2 SVGAGI. With 4 bases removed from V and 5 bases from J, the gap between germline ends came to 20 bases. CDR3 sequence (DNA): TGTGCCAGCAGTTTCTTTGTGGTGGGGGGGCCAACTGAAGCTTTCTTT. Translation gives CASSFFVVGGPTEAFF.

V gene TRBV7-3 combines with J gene TRBJ1-2; weak D call: TRBD1 (6 bases). V shed 4 bases and J shed 14 bases, with 20 bases lying between them. This CDR3 region has 13 residues. Germline CDR1 and CDR2: SGHTA and FQGTGA. This chain's CDR3 is CASSSTRDNPLTF. The CDR3 DNA reads TGTGCCAGCAGCTCAACGAGGGACAACCCCCTAACCTTC. Full variable domain (missing parts from reference TRBV7-3 and TRBJ1-2): GAGVSQTPSNKVTEKGKYVELRCDPISGHTALYWYRQSLGQGPEFLIYFQGTGAADDSGLPNDRFFAVRPEGSVSTLKIQRTERGDSAVYLCASSSTRDNPLTFGSGTRLTVV.

The V call is TRBV5-1, the J call TRBJ1-1, with 8 bases identical to TRBD1. V trimming: 0 bases; J trimming: 2 bases; junction bases outside the gene matches: 12. This CDR3 region has 18 residues. Per germline, CDR1 SGHRS and CDR2 YFSETQ. CDR3 region: CASSLGPDRGGGNTEAFF. In DNA form, the CDR3 reads TGCGCCAGCAGCTTGGGACCAGACAGGGGTGGCGGTAACACTGAAGCTTTCTTT.

The chain has TRBV10-2 and TRBJ1-5; D is unclear. Germline V lookup: CDR1 WSHSY, CDR2 SAAADI. The CDR3 loop spans 14 amino acids. V lost 4 bases to trimming and J lost 6 bases, with 13 bases between them. Written as DNA, the CDR3 is TGCGCCAGCAGTGTTAACGCAGTTCGTCAGCCCCAGCATTTT. As protein: CASSVNAVRQPQHF.

This chain links TRBV9 with TRBJ2-1; 13 bases line up with TRBD2. After removal of 3 bases from V and 5 bases from J, the junction contained 17 bases not matched to a gene. Germline V CDR1 and CDR2: SGDLS, YYNGEE. The CDR3 has 20 residues. The CDR3 DNA is TGTGCCAGCAGCGGAGGATCCGGGACTAGCGGGGCCTCTGGTCACAATGAGCAGTTCTTC. Translation gives CASSGGSGTSGASGHNEQFF.

The chain is built from TRBV6-5 and TRBJ1-1; possibly TRBD1 for D (5 bases). This CDR3 contains 12 residues. Per germline, CDR1 MNHEY and CDR2 SVGAGI. The germline V and J ends were trimmed by 7 bases and 2 bases, with 8 bases remaining between them. CDR3 bases: TGTGCCAGCAAAGACAGAAACACTGAAGCTTTCTTT. It translates to CASKDRNTEAFF.

The rearrangement uses TRBV30 and TRBJ1-5; D not certain. V gave up 2 bases and J gave up 3 bases, with 11 bases separating them. The CDR3 covers 14 residues. Germline CDR1 GTSNPN, CDR2 SVGIG (reference sequence). CDR3 loop: CAWSRSANNQPQHF. The CDR3 bases are TGTGCCTGGAGTCGAAGCGCTAACAATCAGCCCCAGCATTTT.

The chain links TRBV5-4 to TRBJ2-5; a possible D gene is TRBD1 (6 bases). Germline CDR1 reads SGHNT; CDR2 reads YYREEE (reference sequence). The CDR3 runs 15 residues. Trimming left V 4 bases short and J 3 bases short, with 16 bases between. Written as DNA, the CDR3 is TGTGCCAGCAGCGGCTCCGGGACAATCGAAGAGACCCAGTACTTC. Protein: CASSGSGTIEETQYF.

The chain recombines TRBV2 with TRBJ1-6, with a weak D call TRBD1 (6 bases). V was trimmed by 10 bases and J by 5 bases, leaving 12 bases between them. This CDR3 spans 13 amino acids. Per the germline V gene, CDR1 is SNHLY and CDR2 is FYNNEI. CDR3 protein: CATARTDNSPLHF. The CDR3 DNA sequence: TGTGCCACAGCTAGGACAGATAATTCACCCCTCCACTTT.

This chain joins TRBV7-2 and TRBJ2-7, with 12 nucleotides matching TRBD2. V trimming: 3 bases; J trimming: 7 bases; junction bases outside the gene matches: 10. From germline, CDR1 is SGHTA and CDR2 FQGNSA. CDR3 size: 16 residues. The DNA of the CDR3 is TGTGCCAGCAGCTTCTCTAGCGGGAGGGCCGCGGATGAGCAGTACTTC. Translated, it gives CASSFSSGRAADEQYF.

The chain uses TRBV7-3 and TRBJ2-2; D gene unclear. The V gene lost 1 base and the J gene lost 7 bases, with 4 bases spanning the gap. This CDR3 spans 12 amino acids. Germline loops: CDR1 SGHTA, CDR2 FQGTGA. This chain's CDR3 is CASSLSDGELFF. CDR3 nucleotide sequence: TGTGCCAGCAGCTTAAGCGACGGGGAGCTGTTTTTT.